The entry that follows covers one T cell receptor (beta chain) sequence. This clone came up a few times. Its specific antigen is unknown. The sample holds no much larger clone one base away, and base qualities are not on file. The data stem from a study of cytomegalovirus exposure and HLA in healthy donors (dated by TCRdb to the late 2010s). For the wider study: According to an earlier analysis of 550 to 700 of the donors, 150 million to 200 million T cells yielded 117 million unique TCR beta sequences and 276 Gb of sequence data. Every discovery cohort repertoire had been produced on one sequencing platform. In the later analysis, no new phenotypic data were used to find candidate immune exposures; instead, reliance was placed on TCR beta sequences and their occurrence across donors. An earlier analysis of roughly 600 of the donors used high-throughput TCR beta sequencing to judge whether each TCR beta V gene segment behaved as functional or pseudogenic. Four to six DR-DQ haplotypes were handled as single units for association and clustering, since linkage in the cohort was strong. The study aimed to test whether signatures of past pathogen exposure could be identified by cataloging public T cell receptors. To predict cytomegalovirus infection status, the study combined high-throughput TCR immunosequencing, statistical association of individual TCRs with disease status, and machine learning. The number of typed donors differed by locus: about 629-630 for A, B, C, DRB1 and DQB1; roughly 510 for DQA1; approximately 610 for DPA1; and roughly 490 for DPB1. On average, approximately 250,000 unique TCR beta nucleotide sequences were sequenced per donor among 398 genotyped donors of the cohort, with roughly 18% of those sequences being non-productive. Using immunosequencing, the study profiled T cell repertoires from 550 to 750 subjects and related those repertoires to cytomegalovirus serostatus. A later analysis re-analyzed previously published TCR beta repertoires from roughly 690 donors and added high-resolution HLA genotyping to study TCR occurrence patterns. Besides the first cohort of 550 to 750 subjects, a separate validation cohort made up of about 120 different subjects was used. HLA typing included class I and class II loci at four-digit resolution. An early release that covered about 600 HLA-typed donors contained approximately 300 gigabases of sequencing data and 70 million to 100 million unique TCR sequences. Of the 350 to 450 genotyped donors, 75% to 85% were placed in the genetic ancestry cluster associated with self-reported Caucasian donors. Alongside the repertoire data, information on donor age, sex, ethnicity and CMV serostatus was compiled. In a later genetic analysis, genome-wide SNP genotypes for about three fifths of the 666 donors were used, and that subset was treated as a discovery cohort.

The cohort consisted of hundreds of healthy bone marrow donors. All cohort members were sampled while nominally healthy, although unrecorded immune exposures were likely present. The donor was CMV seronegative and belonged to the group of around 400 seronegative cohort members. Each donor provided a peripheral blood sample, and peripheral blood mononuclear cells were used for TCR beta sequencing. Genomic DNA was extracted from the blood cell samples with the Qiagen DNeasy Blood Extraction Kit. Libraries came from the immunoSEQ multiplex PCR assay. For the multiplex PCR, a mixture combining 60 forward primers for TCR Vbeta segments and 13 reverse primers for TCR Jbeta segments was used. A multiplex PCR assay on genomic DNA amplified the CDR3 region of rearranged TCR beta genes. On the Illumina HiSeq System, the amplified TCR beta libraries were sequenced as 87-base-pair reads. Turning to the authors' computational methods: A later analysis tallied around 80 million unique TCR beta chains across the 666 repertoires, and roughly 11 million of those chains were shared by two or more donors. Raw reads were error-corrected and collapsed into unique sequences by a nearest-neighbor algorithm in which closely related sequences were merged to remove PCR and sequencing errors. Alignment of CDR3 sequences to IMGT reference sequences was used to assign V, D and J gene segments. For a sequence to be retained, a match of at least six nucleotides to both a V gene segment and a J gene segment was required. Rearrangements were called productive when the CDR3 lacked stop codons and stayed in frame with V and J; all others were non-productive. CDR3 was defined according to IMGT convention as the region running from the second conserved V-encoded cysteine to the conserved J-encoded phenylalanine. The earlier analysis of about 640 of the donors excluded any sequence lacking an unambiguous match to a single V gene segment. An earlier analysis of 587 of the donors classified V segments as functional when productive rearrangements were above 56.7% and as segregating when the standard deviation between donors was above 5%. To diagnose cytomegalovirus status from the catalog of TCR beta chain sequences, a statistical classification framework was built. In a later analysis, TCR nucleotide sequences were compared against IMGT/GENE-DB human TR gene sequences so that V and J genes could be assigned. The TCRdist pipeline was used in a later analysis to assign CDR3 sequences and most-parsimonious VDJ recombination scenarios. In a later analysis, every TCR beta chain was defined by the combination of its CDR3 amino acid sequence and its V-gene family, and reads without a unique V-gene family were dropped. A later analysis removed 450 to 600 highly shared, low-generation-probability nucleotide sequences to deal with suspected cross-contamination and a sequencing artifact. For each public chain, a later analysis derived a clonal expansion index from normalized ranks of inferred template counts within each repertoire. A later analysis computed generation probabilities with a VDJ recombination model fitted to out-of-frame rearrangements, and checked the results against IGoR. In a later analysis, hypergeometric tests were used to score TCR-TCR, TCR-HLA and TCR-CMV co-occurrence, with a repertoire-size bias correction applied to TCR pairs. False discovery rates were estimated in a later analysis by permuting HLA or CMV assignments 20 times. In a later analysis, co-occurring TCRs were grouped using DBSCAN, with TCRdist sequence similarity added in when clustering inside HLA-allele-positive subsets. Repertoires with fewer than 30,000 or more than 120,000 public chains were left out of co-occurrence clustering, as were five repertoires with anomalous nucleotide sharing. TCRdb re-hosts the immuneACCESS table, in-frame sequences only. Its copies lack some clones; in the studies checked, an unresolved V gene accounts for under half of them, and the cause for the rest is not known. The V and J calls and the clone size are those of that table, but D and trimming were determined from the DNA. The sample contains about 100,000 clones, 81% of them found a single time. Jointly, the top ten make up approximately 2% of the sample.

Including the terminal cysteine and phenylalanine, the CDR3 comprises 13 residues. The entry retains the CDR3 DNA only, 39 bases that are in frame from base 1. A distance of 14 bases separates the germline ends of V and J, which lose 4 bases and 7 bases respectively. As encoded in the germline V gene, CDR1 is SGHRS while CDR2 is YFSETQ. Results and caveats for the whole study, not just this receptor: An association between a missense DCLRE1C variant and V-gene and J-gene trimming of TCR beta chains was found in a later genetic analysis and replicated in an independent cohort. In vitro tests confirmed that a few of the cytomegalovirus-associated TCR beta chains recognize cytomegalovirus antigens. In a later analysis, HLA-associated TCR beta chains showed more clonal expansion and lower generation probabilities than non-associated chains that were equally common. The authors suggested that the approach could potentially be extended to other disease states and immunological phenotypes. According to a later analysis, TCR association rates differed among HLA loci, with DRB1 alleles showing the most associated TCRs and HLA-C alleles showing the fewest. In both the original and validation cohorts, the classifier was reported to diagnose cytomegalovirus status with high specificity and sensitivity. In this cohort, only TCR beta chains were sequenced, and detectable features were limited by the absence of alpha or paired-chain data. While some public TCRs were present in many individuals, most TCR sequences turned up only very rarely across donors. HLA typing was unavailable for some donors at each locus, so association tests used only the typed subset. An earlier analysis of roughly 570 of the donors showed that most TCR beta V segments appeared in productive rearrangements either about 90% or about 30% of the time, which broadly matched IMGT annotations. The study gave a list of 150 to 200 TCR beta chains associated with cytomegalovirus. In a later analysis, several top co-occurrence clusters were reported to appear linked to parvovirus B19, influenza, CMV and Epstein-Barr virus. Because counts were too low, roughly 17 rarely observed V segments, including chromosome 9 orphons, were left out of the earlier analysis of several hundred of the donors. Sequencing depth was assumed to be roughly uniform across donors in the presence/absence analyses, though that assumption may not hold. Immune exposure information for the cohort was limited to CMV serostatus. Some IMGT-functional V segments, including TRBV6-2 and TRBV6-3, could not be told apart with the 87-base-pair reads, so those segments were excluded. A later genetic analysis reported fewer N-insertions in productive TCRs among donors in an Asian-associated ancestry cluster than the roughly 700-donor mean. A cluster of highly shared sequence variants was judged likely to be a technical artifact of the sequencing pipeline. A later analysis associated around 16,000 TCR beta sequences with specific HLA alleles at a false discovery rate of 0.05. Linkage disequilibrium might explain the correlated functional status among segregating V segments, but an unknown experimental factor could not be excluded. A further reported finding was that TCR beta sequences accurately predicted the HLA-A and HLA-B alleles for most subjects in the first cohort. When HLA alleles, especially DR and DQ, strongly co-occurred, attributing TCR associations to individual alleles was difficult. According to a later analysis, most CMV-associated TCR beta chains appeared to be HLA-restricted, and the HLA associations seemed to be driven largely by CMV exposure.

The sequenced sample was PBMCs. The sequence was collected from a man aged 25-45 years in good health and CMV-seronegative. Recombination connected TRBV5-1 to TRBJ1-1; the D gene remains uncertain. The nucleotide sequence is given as TGCGCCAGCAGCCAATCGACGGAGGGTGAAGCTTTCTTT. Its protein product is CASSQSTEGEAFF.